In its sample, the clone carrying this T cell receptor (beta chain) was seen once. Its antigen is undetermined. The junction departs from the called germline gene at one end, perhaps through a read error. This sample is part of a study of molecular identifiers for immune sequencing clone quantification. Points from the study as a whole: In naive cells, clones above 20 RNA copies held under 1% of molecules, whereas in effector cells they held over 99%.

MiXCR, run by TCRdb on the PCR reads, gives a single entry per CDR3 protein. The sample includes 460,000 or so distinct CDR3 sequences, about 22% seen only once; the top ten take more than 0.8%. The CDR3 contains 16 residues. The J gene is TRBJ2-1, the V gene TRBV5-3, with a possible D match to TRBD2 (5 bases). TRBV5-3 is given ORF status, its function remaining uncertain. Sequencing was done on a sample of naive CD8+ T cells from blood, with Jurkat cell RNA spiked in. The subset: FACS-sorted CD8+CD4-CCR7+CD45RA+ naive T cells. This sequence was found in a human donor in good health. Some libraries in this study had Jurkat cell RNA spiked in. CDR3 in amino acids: CASSLFRESSYNEQFF. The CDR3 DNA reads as TGTGCCAGCAGCTTGTTTCGGGAAAGCTCCTACAATGAGCAGTTCTTC.